These T cell receptor delta chains were read from a single sample in a study of gamma-delta T cells after stem cell transplantation. TCRdb re-processed the RT-PCR reads using CATT. The sample lists roughly 1,900 delta-chain clones; around 13% were seen once. The sample was gamma-delta T cells. These receptors originate from a human donor. It is not recorded whose cells these are; they may come from a transplant donor. The CDR3 runs from the conserved cysteine through the conserved F or W. A D gene is named only where the DNA matches it firmly. Part of the rows lack a size; the others show once, few, many or a class for expanded clones.

clone size | J gene | D gene | V gene | CDR3 DNA | CDR3 protein
. | TRDJ1 | . | TRDV2 | TGTGCCTGTGACCGACTCAGGGATACCGATAAACTCATCTTT | CACDRLRDTDKLIF
few | TRDJ2 | . | TRDV2 | TGTGCCTGTGACCCCATCCTTCTCGTACTGGGTTATACCAATCAAGCCCAACTCTTCTTT | CACDPILLVLGYTNQAQLFF
. | TRDJ1 | TRDD3 | TRDV2 | TGTGCCTGTGACACAATGGGGATACGCACGTACACCGATAAACTCATCTTT | CACDTMGIRTYTDKLIF
medium-sized | TRDJ1 | TRDD3 | TRDV2 | TGTGCCTGTGACACCCTTGACTGGGGGACCCAGTACACCGATAAACTCATCTTT | CACDTLDWGTQYTDKLIF
few | TRDJ3 | TRDD3 | TRDV2 | TGTGCCTGTGACACCGGTGGACTACTGGGGGATAAGGCCGCCTCCTGGGACACCCGACAGATGTTTTTC | CACDTGGLLGDKAASWDTRQMFF
medium-sized | TRDJ1 | TRDD3 | TRDV2 | TGTGCCTGTGACACGGTGGGGGATTCCGATAAACTCATCTTT | CACDTVGDSDKLIF
large | TRDJ1 | TRDD3 | TRDV2 | TGTGCCTGTGACCATCTACTGGGGGATTCCACCGATAAACTCATCTTT | CACDHLLGDSTDKLIF
few | TRDJ1 | . | TRDV2 | TGTGCCTGTGTCCATCTTGCAAACCCCGATAAACTCATCTTT | CACVHLANPDKLIF
. | TRDJ3 | TRDD3 | TRDV2 | TGTGCCTGTGACTCAATACTGGGGGATACTATCTCCTGGGACACCCGCCAGATGTTTTTC | CACDSILGDTISWDTRQMFF
few | TRDJ1 | . | TRDV2 | TGTGCCTGTGACACCGCTCAGAGGGATCCGCCCTCGGGCGATAAACTCATCTTT | CACDTAQRDPPSGDKLIF
few | TRDJ1 | TRDD3 | TRDV2 | TGTGCCTGTGACAACTTGGGGGATGCTTACACCGATAAACTCATCTTT | CACDNLGDAYTDKLIF
medium-sized | TRDJ1 | . | TRDV2 | TGTGCCTGTGACACCGTCGGTGGGGATGACACCGATAAACTCATCTTT | CACDTVGGDDTDKLIF
large | TRDJ3 | TRDD3 | TRDV2 | TGTGCCTGTGACAAACTGGGGGATCGGCTCTCCTGGGACACCCGACAGATGTTTTTC | CACDKLGDRLSWDTRQMFF
. | TRDJ3 | TRDD3 | TRDV2 | TGTGCCTGTGACACCGGTACTGGGGGATACGACTGGGACACCCGACAGATGTTTTTC | CACDTGTGGYDWDTRQMFF
few | TRDJ1 | TRDD3 | TRDV2 | TGTGCCTGTGACACCCTGGGGGATACGGGTTCGTACACCGATAAACTCATCTTT | CACDTLGDTGSYTDKLIF